The 22 T cell receptor beta chains listed next were all sequenced from one sample in a study of shared clonotypes between healthy human individuals. CD45RO-negative cells were positively selected for CCR7, leaving out terminally differentiated effector memory CD45RA+ cells. Libraries were prepared by immunoSEQ multiplex PCR; TCRdb keeps only in-frame clonotypes and omits some of them. The sample holds some 800,000 clones; 80% to 95% are singletons and the top ten take approximately 25%. The sample taken for sequencing was naive CD8+ T cells sorted from blood. The receptor source for this set is a man under 40 in good health.

CDR3 sequence: CASSTTWRATYNEQFF. DNA of the CDR3: TGTGCCAGTAGTACCACGTGGCGGGCCACCTACAATGAGCAGTTCTTC. This chain joins TRBV19 and TRBJ2-1, with a tentative D call TRBD2 (5 bases). Germline V CDR1 and CDR2: LNHDA, SQIVND (reference sequence). This CDR3 comprises 16 residues. Trimming left V 4 bases short and J 2 bases short, with 15 bases between.

This clone was recorded only once. This rearrangement joins TRBV29-1 to TRBJ2-3; D is uncertain. V lost 1 base, J lost 3 bases, and 11 bases lay in between. The germline V gene encodes CDR1 SQVTM and CDR2 ANQGSEA. CDR3 length: 14 residues. CDR3 sequence: CSVEVTIETDTQYF. DNA of the CDR3: TGCAGCGTTGAAGTCACTATCGAGACAGATACGCAGTATTTT.

This clone showed up just once. J is TRBJ2-1 and V is TRBV7-9; 13 positions match TRBD2. Germline trimming cut 3 bases from V and 5 bases from J; bases unmatched to any gene: 4. CDR3 length equals 16 residues. The V gene's germline CDR1 is SEHNR and CDR2 FQNEAQ (reference sequence). The CDR3 coding sequence is TGTGCCAGCAGCTTCTGGACTAGCGGGAGAGACAATGAGCAGTTCTTC. This translates into CASSFWTSGRDNEQFF.

The chain carries TRBV14 and TRBJ2-1, with 11 bases matching TRBD2. Germline CDR1 reads SGHDN; CDR2 reads FVKESK. There are 15 residues in the CDR3. The J segment lost 9 bases and the V segment lost 0 bases, leaving 4 bases of the junction unmatched. CDR3 coding DNA: TGTGCCAGCAGCCAAGACGGGACTAGCGGACGTGAGCAGTTCTTC. It encodes CASSQDGTSGREQFF.

This chain uses TRBV27 with TRBJ2-1; 10 bases fit TRBD2. V was clipped by 5 bases and J by 12 bases; unmatched bases: 10. CDR1 MNHEY and CDR2 SMNVEV come from the germline V gene (reference sequence). The CDR3 loop spans 14 amino acids. CDR3 protein: CASSPGLAGEVQFF. CDR3 DNA sequence: TGTGCCAGCAGTCCGGGGCTAGCGGGAGAGGTGCAGTTCTTC.

With regard to this clone: Other DNA sequences in this specimen translate into the identical CDR3. The chain uses TRBV14 and TRBJ2-7; a weak D match, TRBD1 (5 bases). Per germline, CDR1 SGHDN and CDR2 FVKESK. The V end was cut by 1 base, the J end by 2 bases, with 9 bases between. This CDR3 has 14 amino acids. CDR3 DNA sequence: TGTGCCAGCAGCCAAGGTACAGGAGCCTACGAGCAGTACTTC. Residues: CASSQGTGAYEQYF.

The chain is built from TRBV19 and TRBJ2-7; TRBD1 matches 8 bases. The CDR3 contains 16 residues. Looked up from germline, CDR1 is LNHDA and CDR2 is SQIVND (reference sequence). The ends lost 5 bases at V and 6 bases at J; junction bases unmatched: 15. The CDR3: CASSFNTGTGSSEQYF. The CDR3 region has the DNA TGTGCCAGTAGTTTCAATACCGGGACAGGATCTAGCGAGCAGTACTTC.

The rearrangement uses TRBV7-9 and TRBJ2-1, with 10 bases aligning to TRBD1. The CDR3 has 18 amino acids. Germline-derived CDR1 and CDR2 are SEHNR and FQNEAQ (reference sequence). V was clipped by 4 bases and J by 2 bases; unmatched bases: 11. Here the CDR3 reads CASSSRGTGENPYNEQFF. For the CDR3, the DNA is TGTGCCAGCAGCTCCCGCGGGACAGGGGAGAACCCCTACAATGAGCAGTTCTTC.

The chain recombines TRBV9 with TRBJ2-5; D unclear. V lost 3 bases to trimming and J lost 1 base, with 10 bases between them. CDR1 is SGDLS, CDR2 YYNGEE, per germline. The CDR3 runs 14 residues. CDR3 coding DNA: TGTGCCAGCAGCGCGGGTCCAACCCAAGAGACCCAGTACTTC. This sequence encodes CASSAGPTQETQYF.

CDR3 in amino acids: CASSLTGALEQYF. The CDR3 region has the DNA TGTGCCAGCAGCTTAACGGGAGCTCTCGAGCAGTACTTC. V and J are TRBV7-2 and TRBJ2-7, with D maybe TRBD2 (6 bases). The CDR3 covers 13 residues. Germline CDR1 reads SGHTA; CDR2 reads FQGNSA. With 2 bases removed from V and 6 bases from J, the gap between germline ends came to 11 bases.

The chain joins TRBV28 to TRBJ2-5; TRBD1 agrees at 9 bases. The germline V gene encodes CDR1 MDHEN and CDR2 SYDVKM. Trimming cost V 6 bases and J 5 bases; bases outside gene matches: 10. The CDR3 length is 15 residues. CDR3 nucleotide sequence: TGTGCCAGCAGACAGACACAGGGGGCGGGTGAGACCCAGTACTTC. This codes for CASRQTQGAGETQYF.

The rearrangement joins TRBV6-1 to TRBJ2-7; D is ambiguous. This CDR3 has 13 amino acids. The germline gives CDR1 MNHNS, CDR2 SASEGT. The ends were cut back, 6 bases at V and 2 bases at J, with 11 bases in the middle. The CDR3: CASSSQGPYEQYF. In DNA form, the CDR3 reads TGTGCCAGCAGCTCCCAAGGACCCTACGAGCAGTACTTC.

The chain joins TRBV5-1 to TRBJ2-1; D possibly corresponds to TRBD1 (6 bases). This CDR3 spans 17 amino acids. Germline V lookup: CDR1 SGHRS, CDR2 YFSETQ. Trimming cost V 2 bases and J 8 bases, with 23 bases left between them. CDR3 in amino acids: CASSLGLGSGAFDEQFF. The CDR3 DNA is TGCGCCAGCAGCTTAGGTCTCGGGTCAGGGGCATTCGATGAGCAGTTCTTC.

This chain connects TRBV29-1 to TRBJ2-5; TRBD1 might be the D (5 bases). Between the trimmed V and J ends, which lost 7 bases and 1 base, there was a span of 13 bases. Looked up from germline, CDR1 is SQVTM and CDR2 is ANQGSEA. The CDR3 consists of 13 residues. The CDR3 DNA is TGCAGCGCTGGGCTGACAGTCCAAGAGACCCAGTACTTC. It codes for CSAGLTVQETQYF.

To note about this clone: Within the sample, other DNA sequences also encode this same CDR3. The chain is built from TRBV28 and TRBJ2-7; D gene unclear. CDR1 and CDR2 (germline): MDHEN, SYDVKM. This CDR3 spans 12 amino acids. Between the trimmed V and J ends, which lost 6 bases and 3 bases, there was a span of 9 bases. In nucleotides, the CDR3 is TGTGCCAGCAGCCCAACAAGCTACGAGCAGTACTTC. Amino acids: CASSPTSYEQYF. The variable domain in full, with the rest retrieved from reference TRBV28 and TRBJ2-7, is DVKVTQSSRYLVKRTGEKVFLECVQDMDHENMFWYRQDPGLGLRLIYFSYDVKMKEKGDIPEGYSVSREKKERFSLILESASTNQTSMYLCASSPTSYEQYFGPGTRLTVT.

This CDR3 reads CASSQTTALRTYEQYF. For the CDR3, the DNA is TGTGCCAGCAGCCAAACGACAGCCCTAAGGACCTACGAGCAGTACTTC. This chain links TRBV14 with TRBJ2-7; TRBD1 is a possible D gene (5 bases). Trimming pared 2 bases from V and 2 bases from J, leaving 16 bases between. There are 16 residues in the CDR3. The germline CDR1 and CDR2 sequences are SGHDN and FVKESK. Complete variable domain (other parts from reference TRBV14 and TRBJ2-7): EAGVTQFPSHSVIEKGQTVTLRCDPISGHDNLYWYRRVMGKEIKFLLHFVKESKQDESGMPNNRFLAERTGGTYSTLKVQPAELEDSGVYFCASSQTTALRTYEQYFGPGTRLTVT.

The J gene is TRBJ1-2, the V gene TRBV5-6; no clear D. V lost 5 bases to trimming and J lost 6 bases, with 11 bases between them. The CDR3 spans 12 residues. The germline V gene encodes CDR1 SGHDT and CDR2 YYEEEE. DNA of the CDR3: TGTGCCAGCAGTGGGGAAGGAAATGGCTACACCTTC. Amino acids: CASSGEGNGYTF.

The chain employs TRBV11-2 and TRBJ2-2; D is perhaps TRBD1 (6 bases). CDR1 is SGHAT and CDR2 is FQNNGV in the germline V gene. V lost 1 base and J lost 7, with 16 bases in between. This CDR3 contains 16 residues. The CDR3 sequence is CASSLGGQGFNGELFF. CDR3 DNA: TGTGCCAGCAGCTTAGGGGGGCAGGGTTTCAACGGGGAGCTGTTTTTT.

The V gene is TRBV7-3, the J gene TRBJ2-5; D unclear. The V end lost 2 bases, the J end lost 1 base, and 5 bases lay between the germline ends. This CDR3 spans 13 amino acids. Germline V gene sequence: CDR1 SGHTA, CDR2 FQGTGA. The CDR3 DNA is TGTGCCAGCAGCTTATACATCCAAGAGACCCAGTACTTC. Translated: CASSLYIQETQYF.

The chain joins TRBV4-3 to TRBJ2-7, with D tentatively TRBD1 (5 bases). Trimming took off 1 base at V and 2 bases at J, with 12 bases between the two ends. The CDR3 extends over 15 amino acids. CDR1 and CDR2 (germline): LGHNA, YSLEER. CDR3 sequence (DNA): TGCGCCAGCAGCCAAGGAAAAGGGGATCCCTACGAGCAGTACTTC. It encodes CASSQGKGDPYEQYF.

Details on this clone: This specimen includes other DNA sequences encoding the same CDR3. The V gene is TRBV27, the J gene TRBJ2-7, with 11 positions matching TRBD1. Germline loops: CDR1 MNHEY, CDR2 SMNVEV (reference sequence). CDR3 size: 14 residues. V was pared by 3 bases and J by 5 bases, with 3 bases of the junction left unmatched. The CDR3 is CASSFGTGGNEQYF. In DNA form, the CDR3 reads TGTGCCAGCAGTTTCGGGACAGGGGGAAACGAGCAGTACTTC.

V is TRBV15 and J is TRBJ2-1; TRBD2 aligns across 7 bases. V trimming: 0 bases; J trimming: 9 bases; junction bases outside the gene matches: 8. This CDR3 comprises 15 residues. Germline assignment: CDR1 LNHNV and CDR2 YYDKDF (reference sequence). The CDR3 reads CATSREPAGSPEQFF. The CDR3 bases are TGTGCCACCAGCAGAGAACCAGCGGGAAGTCCTGAGCAGTTCTTC.